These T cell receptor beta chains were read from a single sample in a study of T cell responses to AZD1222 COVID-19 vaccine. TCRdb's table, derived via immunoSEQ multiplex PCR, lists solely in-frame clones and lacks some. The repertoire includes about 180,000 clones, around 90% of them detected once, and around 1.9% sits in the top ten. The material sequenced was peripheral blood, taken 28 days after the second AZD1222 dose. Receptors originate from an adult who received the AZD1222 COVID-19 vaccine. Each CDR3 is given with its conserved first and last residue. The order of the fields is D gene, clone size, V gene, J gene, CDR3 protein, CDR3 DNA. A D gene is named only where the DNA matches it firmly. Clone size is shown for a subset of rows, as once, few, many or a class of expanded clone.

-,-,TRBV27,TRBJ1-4,CASSPHRTESTNEKLFF,TGTGCCAGCAGTCCCCACCGGACAGAGTCAACTAATGAAAAACTGTTTTTT
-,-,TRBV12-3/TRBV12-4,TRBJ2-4,CASSFGQKNIQYF,TGTGCCAGCAGTTTTGGGCAGAAAAACATTCAGTACTTC
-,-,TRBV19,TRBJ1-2,CASRDARSYTF,TGTGCCAGCAGGGACGCGCGGAGCTACACCTTC
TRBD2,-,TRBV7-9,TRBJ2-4,CASTPSGGTKNIQYF,TGTGCCAGCACCCCTTCGGGGGGTACCAAAAACATTCAGTACTTC
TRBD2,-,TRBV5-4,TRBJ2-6,CASSFSGGRSGANVLTF,TGTGCCAGCAGCTTTAGCGGGGGTCGCTCTGGGGCCAACGTCCTGACTTTC
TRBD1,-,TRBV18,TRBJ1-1,CASSPRTGGANTEAFF,TGTGCCAGCTCACCAAGAACAGGGGGCGCGAACACTGAAGCTTTCTTT
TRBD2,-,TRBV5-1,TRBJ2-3,CASSLLAGGQTDTQYF,TGCGCCAGCAGCTTGTTAGCGGGGGGGCAGACAGATACGCAGTATTTT
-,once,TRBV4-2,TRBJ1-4,CASSQEGRTNEKLFF,TGTGCCAGCAGCCAAGAGGGGAGGACTAATGAAAAACTGTTTTTT
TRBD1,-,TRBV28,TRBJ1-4,CASRGQLNEKLFF,TGTGCCAGCAGGGGACAGTTAAATGAAAAACTGTTTTTT
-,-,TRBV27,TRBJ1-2,CASRAPGGAVGYTF,TGTGCCAGCAGGGCCCCGGGGGGGGCGGTTGGCTACACCTTC
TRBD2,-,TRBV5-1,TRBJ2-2,CASSLTSGDYTGELFF,TGCGCCAGCAGCTTGACTAGCGGAGATTACACCGGGGAGCTGTTTTTT
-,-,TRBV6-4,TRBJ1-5,CASSGDRGQPQHF,TGTGCCAGCAGCGGGGACCGGGGTCAGCCCCAGCATTTT
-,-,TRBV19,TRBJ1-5,CASISVQGDQPQHF,TGTGCCAGTATCAGTGTACAGGGTGACCAGCCCCAGCATTTT
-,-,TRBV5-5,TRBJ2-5,CASSLAVGTSQETQYF,TGTGCCAGCAGCTTGGCCGTGGGAACCTCTCAAGAGACCCAGTACTTC
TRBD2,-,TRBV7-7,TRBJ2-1,CASSPTSGRAGEQFF,TGTGCCAGCAGCCCGACTAGCGGGAGGGCCGGTGAGCAGTTCTTC
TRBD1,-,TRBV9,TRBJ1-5,CASSGPGQGPHQPQHF,TGTGCCAGCAGCGGACCGGGACAGGGACCCCATCAGCCCCAGCATTTT
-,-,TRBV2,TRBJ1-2,CASSEKGGYGYTF,TGTGCCAGCAGTGAAAAGGGAGGCTATGGCTACACCTTC
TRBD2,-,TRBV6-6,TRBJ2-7,CAGSRSGAGGEQYF,TGTGCCGGCAGCCGTAGCGGGGCTGGGGGGGAGCAGTACTTC
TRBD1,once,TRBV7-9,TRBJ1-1,CASSFTGAPEAFF,TGTGCCAGCAGCTTTACAGGGGCCCCGGAAGCTTTCTTT
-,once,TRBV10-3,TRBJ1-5,CAIITSDRQAHSNQPQHF,TGTGCCATCATTACCTCCGATCGACAGGCTCATAGCAATCAGCCCCAGCATTTT
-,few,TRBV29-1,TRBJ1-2,CSVDRDLAYGYTF,TGCAGCGTTGACAGGGATCTGGCCTATGGCTACACCTTC
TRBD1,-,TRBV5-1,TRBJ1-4,CASSLSQGRIEKLFF,TGCGCCAGCAGCTTGTCACAGGGGCGGATAGAAAAACTGTTTTTT
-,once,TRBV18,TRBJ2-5,CASSGGRQETQYF,TGTGCCAGCTCGGGCGGGCGGCAAGAGACCCAGTACTTC
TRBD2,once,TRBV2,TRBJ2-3,CASSVDPSGRTDTQYF,TGTGCCAGCAGTGTGGATCCTAGCGGGAGGACAGATACGCAGTATTTT
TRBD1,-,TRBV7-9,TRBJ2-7,CATVFRGSYEQYF,TGTGCCACGGTGTTCAGGGGGAGCTACGAGCAGTACTTC
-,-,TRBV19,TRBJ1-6,CASSIGPALHF,TGTGCCAGTAGTATCGGTCCGGCCCTCCACTTT
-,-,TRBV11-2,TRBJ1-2,CASSLGQAGGYTF,TGTGCCAGCAGCTTGGGGCAAGCGGGAGGCTACACCTTC
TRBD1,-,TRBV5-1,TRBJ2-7,CASSLAGQESYEQYF,TGCGCCAGCAGCTTGGCCGGACAGGAAAGCTACGAGCAGTACTTC
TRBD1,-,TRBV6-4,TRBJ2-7,CASSDSPGGEQYF,TGTGCCAGCAGTGACTCGCCAGGGGGCGAGCAGTACTTC
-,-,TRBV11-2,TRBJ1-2,CASSPPVGTYGYTF,TGTGCCAGCAGCCCACCGGTAGGGACGTATGGCTACACCTTC
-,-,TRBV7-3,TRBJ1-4,CASSAGANEKLFF,TGTGCCAGCAGCGCAGGGGCGAATGAAAAACTGTTTTTT
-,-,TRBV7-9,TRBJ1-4,CASSSAAPTNEKLFF,TGTGCCAGCAGCTCGGCAGCCCCGACTAATGAAAAACTGTTTTTT
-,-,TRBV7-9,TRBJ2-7,CASSPPVGSYEQYF,TGTGCCAGCAGCCCCCCCGTCGGCTCCTACGAGCAGTACTTC
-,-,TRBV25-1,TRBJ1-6,CASTKGQFNSPLHF,TGTGCCAGCACCAAAGGACAGTTTAATTCACCCCTCCACTTT
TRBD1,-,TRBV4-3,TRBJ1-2,CASSQDPDRIYGYTF,TGCGCCAGCAGCCAAGATCCGGACAGGATCTATGGCTACACCTTC
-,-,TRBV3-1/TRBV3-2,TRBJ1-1,CASSQARRTEAFF,TGTGCCAGCAGCCAAGCCAGGCGCACTGAAGCTTTCTTT
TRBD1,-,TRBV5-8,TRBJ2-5,CASRAGTVIEETQYF,TGTGCCAGCAGGGCCGGGACAGTTATCGAAGAGACCCAGTACTTC
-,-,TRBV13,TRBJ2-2,CASSFSSGELFF,TGTGCCAGCAGCTTTTCCTCCGGGGAGCTGTTTTTT
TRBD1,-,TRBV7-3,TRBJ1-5,CASSSYPQGAYSNQPQHF,TGTGCCAGCAGCTCTTACCCCCAGGGGGCCTATAGCAATCAGCCCCAGCATTTT
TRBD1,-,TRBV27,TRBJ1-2,CASSPGAGGRGLTNYGYTF,TGTGCCAGCAGTCCAGGGGCGGGGGGCAGGGGGCTAACCAACTATGGCTACACCTTC
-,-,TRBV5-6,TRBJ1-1,CASSLRANRYTEAFF,TGTGCCAGCAGCTTGAGGGCCAATCGGTACACTGAAGCTTTCTTT
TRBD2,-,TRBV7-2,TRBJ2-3,CASSQQPGLAGGPTDTQYF,TGTGCCAGCAGCCAGCAACCGGGACTAGCGGGGGGGCCAACAGATACGCAGTATTTT
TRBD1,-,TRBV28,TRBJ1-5,CASSLRTGGFRDQPQHF,TGTGCCAGCAGCCTACGGACAGGGGGCTTTCGTGATCAGCCCCAGCATTTT
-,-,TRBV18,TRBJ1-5,CASSQAADQPQHF,TGTGCCAGCTCCCAGGCAGCAGATCAGCCCCAGCATTTT
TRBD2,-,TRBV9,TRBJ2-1,CASSTRSGTSSNEQFF,TGTGCCAGCAGCACTAGATCCGGGACTAGCAGCAATGAGCAGTTCTTC
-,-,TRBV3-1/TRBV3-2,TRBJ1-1,CASSQAFGGLTEAFF,TGTGCCAGCAGCCAAGCCTTCGGGGGGCTCACTGAAGCTTTCTTT
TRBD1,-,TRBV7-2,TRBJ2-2,CASSLVGTALNTGELFF,TGTGCCAGCAGCTTAGTAGGGACAGCCCTTAACACCGGGGAGCTGTTTTTT
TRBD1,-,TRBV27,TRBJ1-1,CASSLSAGGPFYAEAFF,TGTGCCAGCAGTTTATCGGCAGGGGGCCCCTTCTACGCTGAAGCTTTCTTT
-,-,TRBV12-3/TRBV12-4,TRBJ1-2,CASSPPGGGGYTF,TGTGCCAGCAGTCCCCCCGGAGGTGGTGGCTACACCTTC
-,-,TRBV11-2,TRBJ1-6,CASSLPGRYNSPLHF,TGTGCCAGCAGCTTACCAGGGCGATATAATTCACCCCTCCACTTT
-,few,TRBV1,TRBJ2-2,CTRTDTGELFF,TGCACCAGGACAGACACCGGGGAGCTGTTTTTT
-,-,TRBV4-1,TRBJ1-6,CASSQGRAGLFSPLHF,TGCGCCAGCAGCCAAGGGCGTGCAGGGTTGTTTTCACCCCTCCACTTT
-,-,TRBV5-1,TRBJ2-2,CASSLFAQNTGELFF,TGCGCCAGCAGCTTGTTCGCCCAGAACACCGGGGAGCTGTTTTTT
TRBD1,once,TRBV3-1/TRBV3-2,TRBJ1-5,CASSQDTGENQPQHF,TGTGCCAGCAGCCAAGATACAGGGGAGAATCAGCCCCAGCATTTT